These 21 T cell receptor beta chains were sequenced from one sample in a study of radiation and T cells in renal cell carcinoma. Time point here: blood 2 weeks post-SBRT. The treatment here: 15 Gy SBRT to primary tumor, nephrectomy 4 weeks later. The assay was immunoSEQ multiplex PCR, and TCRdb's table has in-frame clones only and misses some. The sample lists fewer than 150,000 clones; roughly 91% were seen once. The input for sequencing was blood, taken from a patient whose treatment included radiotherapy and nephrectomy. These receptors were taken from a woman in her 70s with renal cell carcinoma.

The CDR3, as DNA: TGTGCCAGCAGACCGAGATCGACAACTGAAGCTTTCTTT. It specifies CASRPRSTTEAFF. This chain uses TRBV25-1 with TRBJ1-1; D is undetermined. The CDR3 has 13 amino acids. Trimming pared 6 bases from V and 5 bases from J, leaving 13 bases between. Germline V lookup: CDR1 MGHDK, CDR2 SYGVNS.

The V gene is TRBV7-6, the J gene TRBJ2-7; perhaps TRBD2 as D (5 bases). In germline, CDR1 is SGHVS, CDR2 FNYEAQ. This CDR3 is built from 13 residues. Trimming stripped 0 bases from V and 3 bases from J, with 6 bases between. The CDR3 DNA follows: TGTGCCAGCAGCTTAGCACTAGACTACGAGCAGTACTTC. As protein: CASSLALDYEQYF.

The gene calls are TRBV7-8 and TRBJ1-5; D unclear. V was trimmed by 5 bases and J by 3 bases, leaving 11 bases between them. From germline, CDR1 is SGHVS and CDR2 FQNEAQ. The CDR3 totals 14 residues. CDR3 sequence reads: CASSGQEYNQPQHF. The CDR3 nucleotides read TGTGCCAGCAGCGGGCAGGAGTACAATCAGCCCCAGCATTTT.

Of note for this clone: Other DNA sequences from this sample encode an identical CDR3 as well. The chain employs TRBV7-2 and TRBJ1-5; tentative D call: TRBD1 (6 bases). Germline assignment: CDR1 SGHTA and CDR2 FQGNSA. The V end was cut by 4 bases, the J end by 7 bases, with 11 bases between. The CDR3 runs to 13 residues. CDR3 loop: CASSSGADQPQHF. The CDR3 bases are TGTGCCAGCAGCTCAGGGGCAGACCAGCCCCAGCATTTT. The full variable domain, its missing parts supplied by reference TRBV7-2 and TRBJ1-5, is GAGVSQSPSNKVTEKGKDVELRCDPISGHTALYWYRQSLGQGLEFLIYFQGNSAPDKSGLPSDRFSAERTGGSVSTLTIQRTQQEDSAVYLCASSSGADQPQHFGDGTRLSIL.

J is TRBJ2-7 and V is TRBV20-1; D uncertain. Trimming removed 3 bases at V and 0 bases at J, with 3 bases between. The CDR3 totals 11 residues. CDR1 is DFQATT and CDR2 is SNEGSKA in the germline V gene (reference sequence). The CDR3 protein is CSASSSYEQYF. The CDR3, as DNA: TGCAGTGCTAGCAGCTCCTACGAGCAGTACTTC.

The rearrangement joins TRBV28 to TRBJ1-6, with D unclear. V lost 8 bases, J lost 7 bases, and 9 bases lay in between. The CDR3 has 12 amino acids. Germline lookup yields CDR1 MDHEN and CDR2 SYDVKM. The CDR3 spells CASRRLNSPLHF. The CDR3 nucleotides read TGTGCCAGCCGCCGTTTGAATTCACCCCTCCACTTT.

The chain couples TRBV10-3 to TRBJ2-3, with D uncertain. Per germline, CDR1 ENHRY and CDR2 SYGVKD. Trimming removed 0 bases at V and 13 bases at J, with 11 bases between. This CDR3 has 12 amino acids. CDR3 sequence reads: CAISESGYAKYF. CDR3 DNA: TGTGCCATCAGTGAGTCGGGCTACGCGAAGTATTTT.

J is TRBJ2-3 and V is TRBV7-2; D is uncertain. The CDR3 sequence is 12 residues long. V lost 5 bases to trimming and J lost 5 bases, with 8 bases between them. Germline V CDR1 and CDR2: SGHTA, FQGNSA. In DNA form, the CDR3 reads TGTGCCAGCAGCCTCGTTGGAGATACGCAGTATTTT. Translation: CASSLVGDTQYF.

The chain recombines TRBV27 with TRBJ1-1; possibly TRBD1 for D (5 bases). The length of the CDR3 is 15 residues. Germline CDR1 is MNHEY and CDR2 is SMNVEV (reference sequence). Trimming left V 3 bases short and J 1 base short, with 12 bases between. Here the CDR3 DNA reads TGTGCCAGCAGTTTGACGGGGCAGAGGAACACTGAAGCTTTCTTT. This gives the protein CASSLTGQRNTEAFF.

The V gene is TRBV30, the J gene TRBJ1-4; 9 nucleotides match TRBD1. Trimming removed 3 bases from V and 8 bases from J; junction bases left unmatched: 7. The germline CDR1 and CDR2 sequences are GTSNPN and SVGIG (reference sequence). The CDR3 runs 14 residues. CDR3 DNA sequence: TGTGCCTGGAGCCAACAGGGGGCAGGGGAAAAACTGTTTTTT. It codes for CAWSQQGAGEKLFF.

This clone was counted a few times. V gene TRBV18 combines with J gene TRBJ1-5, with 8 bases matching TRBD1. This CDR3 is 15 amino acids long. V lost 1 base and J lost 7; bases outside the gene matches: 6. Per the germline V gene, CDR1 is KGHSH and CDR2 is LQKENI. In nucleotides, the CDR3 is TGTGCCAGCTCACCACGATCAGGGGGCGTCCAGCCCCAGCATTTT. Amino acids: CASSPRSGGVQPQHF.

The rearrangement joins TRBV6-5 to TRBJ2-7; TRBD2 is a possible D gene (5 bases). Germline assignment: CDR1 MNHEY and CDR2 SVGAGI. Trimming left V 2 bases short and J 4 bases short, with 9 bases between. The length of the CDR3 is 13 residues. The CDR3 bases are TGTGCCAGCAGTTACGGGGAGCGTTACGAGCAGTACTTC. This gives the protein CASSYGERYEQYF.

This clone appeared once. The chain carries TRBV4-3 and TRBJ1-1; possibly TRBD1 for D (5 bases). V was trimmed by 0 bases and J by 7 bases, leaving 12 bases between them. The V gene's germline CDR1 is LGHNA and CDR2 YSLEER. The CDR3 is 14 residues long. Written as DNA, the CDR3 is TGCGCCAGCAGCCAAGAACGGGGGGATGTTGAAGCTTTCTTT. Encoded protein: CASSQERGDVEAFF.

The gene calls are TRBV5-8 and TRBJ1-4; TRBD1 matches 8 bases. J was trimmed by 3 bases and V by 5 bases; bases with no gene match: 9. This CDR3 region has 16 residues. Germline CDR1 reads SGHTS; CDR2 reads YDEGEE. The CDR3 nucleotides are TGTGCCAGCAGTCTCGGACAGGGCGGATCTAATGAAAAACTGTTTTTT. Translating gives CASSLGQGGSNEKLFF.

The rearrangement uses TRBV6-5 and TRBJ1-5; D call uncertain. Germline CDR1 MNHEY, CDR2 SVGAGI. There are 15 residues in the CDR3. V was pared by 5 bases and J by 0 bases, with 11 bases between. The CDR3 reads CASSAGPISNQPQHF. The CDR3 nucleotides are TGTGCCAGCAGTGCGGGCCCCATTAGCAATCAGCCCCAGCATTTT.

This chain joins TRBV27 and TRBJ2-7, with 7 bases that match TRBD1. Germline values: CDR1 MNHEY, CDR2 SMNVEV (reference sequence). J gave up 4 bases and V 6 bases, and 9 bases lay outside the gene matches. The CDR3 is made up of 14 amino acids. CDR3: CASSKQGFSYEQYF. The CDR3 DNA sequence: TGTGCCAGCAGCAAACAGGGGTTTTCGTACGAGCAGTACTTC.

The chain couples TRBV6-5 to TRBJ2-2; 7 nucleotides align to TRBD1. The CDR3 spans 15 residues. Germline trimming cut 7 bases from V and 2 bases from J; bases unmatched to any gene: 7. Germline-derived CDR1 and CDR2 are MNHEY and SVGAGI. CDR3 sequence (DNA): TGTGCCAGCAAAATGGGACAGTTCAACACCGGGGAGCTGTTTTTT. Protein sequence: CASKMGQFNTGELFF.

V is TRBV5-3 and J is TRBJ1-4; D call uncertain. TRBV5-3 has ORF status, its function being uncertain. This CDR3 is built from 17 residues. Trimming pared 0 bases from V and 3 bases from J, leaving 15 bases between. The CDR3 nucleotides read TGTGCCAGAAGCTTGGTATTGAAGGCTCCGCCTAATGAAAAACTGTTTTTT. Its protein is CARSLVLKAPPNEKLFF.

The rearrangement uses TRBV7-2 and TRBJ1-2, with unresolved D. V was pared by 1 base and J by 4 bases, with 10 bases between. The germline CDR1 and CDR2 sequences are SGHTA and FQGNSA. The CDR3 loop spans 14 amino acids. CDR3 nucleotide sequence: TGTGCCAGCAGCTTAGAGGCCGGCACCTATGGCTACACCTTC. Translated, it gives CASSLEAGTYGYTF. Full variable domain (remainder filled in from reference TRBV7-2 and TRBJ1-2): GAGVSQSPSNKVTEKGKDVELRCDPISGHTALYWYRQSLGQGLEFLIYFQGNSAPDKSGLPSDRFSAERTGGSVSTLTIQRTQQEDSAVYLCASSLEAGTYGYTFGSGTRLTVV.

The chain employs TRBV18 and TRBJ1-6; maybe TRBD1 (5 bases). CDR1 is KGHSH and CDR2 is LQKENI in the germline V gene. The CDR3 runs to 16 residues. V lost 5 bases and J 5 bases, leaving 16 bases between the germline ends. The CDR3 DNA sequence: TGTGCCAGCTCAACCAAAGCAGGGACGGATAATTCACCCCTCCACTTT. Its protein product is CASSTKAGTDNSPLHF.

Here the CDR3 DNA reads TGTGCCTGGAGTGTACAGGGGCGCTACACCTTC. Its translation is CAWSVQGRYTF. This chain joins TRBV30 and TRBJ1-2, with 7 bases matching TRBD1. After removal of 0 bases from V and 9 bases from J, the junction contained 1 base not matched to a gene. The CDR3 has 11 amino acids. The germline V gene has CDR1 GTSNPN and CDR2 SVGIG (reference sequence).